The clone carrying this TCR beta chain has more than one count but fewer than ten. The data originate from a study of cytomegalovirus exposure and HLA in healthy donors. This CDR3 has 13 amino acids. The germline V gene has CDR1 MDHEN and CDR2 SYDVKM. V shed 6 bases and J shed 2 bases, with 8 bases lying between them. This PCR relied on a set of 60 Vbeta primers and 13 Jbeta primers. The assay was immunoSEQ multiplex PCR, and TCRdb's table has in-frame clones only and misses some. The sample shows approximately 60,000 clones, roughly 85% of them seen only once. The specimen sequenced was PBMCs. The clonotype originates from a man aged 25-45 years in good health and CMV-seronegative. This chain connects TRBV28 to TRBJ2-1; a possible D gene is TRBD2 (5 bases). In DNA form, the CDR3 reads TGTGCCAGCAGCTCGGGGACCTACAATGAGCAGTTCTTC. Its translation: CASSSGTYNEQFF.